This T cell receptor (beta chain) was retrieved from a study of long-term antiretroviral therapy in people with HIV. Study-level findings and limits: Those clones which expanded before ART made up the dominant part of the repertoire at all time points. The blood, collected between about 2003 and 2018, was possibly taken under older ART regimens. CDR3 length ranges were narrower in HIV repertoires than in controls.

Remarks on this clone: Its antigen is unknown.

Researchers report immunoSEQ v3.0 was run at survey level. TCRdb keeps only in-frame clones here, not all; method: immunoSEQ multiplex PCR. Of about 24,000 clones in the sample, approximately 80% were seen once. The CDR3 extends over 15 amino acids. V shed 0 bases and J shed 8 bases, with 16 bases lying between them. Per the germline V gene, CDR1 is SGHDN and CDR2 is FVKESK. The TCR sequence derives from a man younger than 40 with HIV. The V call is TRBV14, the J call TRBJ1-2; D not resolved. The sample consisted of unsorted PBMCs, taken 0.7 years before starting antiretroviral therapy. The CDR3 sequence: CASSQDIVFSSGYTF. The CDR3 DNA is TGTGCCAGCAGCCAAGATATCGTTTTCTCCTCAGGCTACACCTTC.